This record looks at one TCR beta chain sequence and its context. V dropped 0 bases and J dropped 5 bases, with 22 bases sitting between them. Germline V lookup: CDR1 PRHDT, CDR2 FYEKMQ (reference sequence). This CDR3 contains 18 residues. In the original processing: The authors estimated nucleated cell counts from reference gene primer amplification. TCRdb keeps only in-frame clones here, not all; method: immunoSEQ multiplex PCR. The V and J calls and clone size are taken from that table; D and trimming were inferred from the DNA. The sample shows tens of thousands of clones, 85% to 90% of them seen only once. This sample is drawn from a study of blood T cell repertoires in COVID-19. Study overall: Acute-phase and convalescent COVID-19 samples originated in the United States, Italy and Spain. From T cells, B-cell-depleted T cells, or PBMCs came the material, which was cDNA or gDNA.

The TCR originated in a human donor with active COVID-19. The donor label of this sample is uncertain. The J gene is TRBJ1-1, the V gene TRBV13; possibly TRBD1 for D (6 bases). The sequenced material came from peripheral blood. The chain's CDR3 is CASSLGPGAGAQGTEAFF. CDR3 in DNA: TGTGCCAGCAGCTTAGGCCCGGGGGCGGGGGCCCAGGGGACTGAAGCTTTCTTT.